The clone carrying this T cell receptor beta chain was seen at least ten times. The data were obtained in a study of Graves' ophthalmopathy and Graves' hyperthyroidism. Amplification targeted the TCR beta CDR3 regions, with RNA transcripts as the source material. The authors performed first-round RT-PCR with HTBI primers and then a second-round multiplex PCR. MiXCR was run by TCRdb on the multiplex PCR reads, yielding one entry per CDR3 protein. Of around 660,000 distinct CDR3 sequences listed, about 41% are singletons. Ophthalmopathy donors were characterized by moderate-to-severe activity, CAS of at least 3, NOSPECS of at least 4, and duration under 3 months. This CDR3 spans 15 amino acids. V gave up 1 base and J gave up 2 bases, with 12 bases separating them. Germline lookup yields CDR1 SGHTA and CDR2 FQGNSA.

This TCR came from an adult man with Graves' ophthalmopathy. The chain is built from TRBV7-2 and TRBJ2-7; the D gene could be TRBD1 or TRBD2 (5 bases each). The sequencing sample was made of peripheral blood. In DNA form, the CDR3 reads TGTGCCAGCAGCTTAGATACGGGACGGACCTACGAGCAGTACTTC. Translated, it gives CASSLDTGRTYEQYF.